Below are 5 T cell receptor beta chains sequenced from a single sample in a study of blood T cell repertoires in COVID-19. Libraries were prepared by immunoSEQ multiplex PCR; TCRdb keeps only in-frame clonotypes and omits some of them. This table has 210,000 or so clones, about four fifths appearing once. The specimen sequenced was PBMCs or T cells enriched from blood (not recorded which). Receptors were obtained from a man aged 55 to 69 who had recovered from COVID-19.

The gene calls are TRBV9 and TRBJ1-2; no clear D. The germline V gene encodes CDR1 SGDLS and CDR2 YYNGEE. The length of the CDR3 is 15 residues. The germline V and J ends were trimmed by 3 bases and 5 bases, with 17 bases remaining between them. For the CDR3, the DNA is TGTGCCAGCAGCGGTCTAGGCAGTTCCCTTTATGGCTACACCTTC. Translation gives CASSGLGSSLYGYTF.

The rearrangement uses TRBV29-1 and TRBJ2-2; a weak D match, TRBD1 (5 bases). The V end lost 6 bases, the J end lost 6 bases, and 11 bases lay between the germline ends. The CDR3 totals 12 residues. Germline CDR1 is SQVTM and CDR2 is ANQGSEA. CDR3 region: CSVRQTAGELFF. The CDR3 nucleotides are TGCAGCGTCCGACAGACCGCCGGGGAGCTGTTTTTT.

CDR3 sequence (DNA): TGTGCCAGCAGCCAAGACCTGGCAGGGAGGGGCGGCTACACCTTC. Translation: CASSQDLAGRGGYTF. The rearrangement uses TRBV3-1 (or the pseudogene TRBV3-2) and TRBJ1-2; maybe TRBD1 (5 bases). Trimming removed 0 bases at V and 8 bases at J, with 16 bases between. Germline V gene data show CDR1 as LGHDT and CDR2 as YNNKEL (reference sequence). CDR3 length: 15 residues.

This clone has more than one count but fewer than ten. CDR3 region: CASSNRAYEQYF. CDR3 DNA sequence: TGTGCCAGCAGTAACAGGGCCTACGAGCAGTACTTC. The V gene is TRBV12-3 or TRBV12-4, the J gene TRBJ2-7; TRBD1 is a possible D gene (6 bases). This CDR3 has 12 residues. Trimming shortened V by 5 bases and J by 2 bases, and 7 bases separated the two germline ends.

The chain couples TRBV5-1 to TRBJ2-1; tentatively, D is TRBD2 (6 bases). The V gene lost 0 bases and the J gene lost 7 bases, with 11 bases spanning the gap. CDR1 and CDR2 (germline): SGHRS, YFSETQ. This CDR3 spans 14 amino acids. CDR3 DNA sequence: TGCGCCAGCAGCTTGGGGGGGACTGCAAATGAGCAGTTCTTC. This gives the protein CASSLGGTANEQFF.